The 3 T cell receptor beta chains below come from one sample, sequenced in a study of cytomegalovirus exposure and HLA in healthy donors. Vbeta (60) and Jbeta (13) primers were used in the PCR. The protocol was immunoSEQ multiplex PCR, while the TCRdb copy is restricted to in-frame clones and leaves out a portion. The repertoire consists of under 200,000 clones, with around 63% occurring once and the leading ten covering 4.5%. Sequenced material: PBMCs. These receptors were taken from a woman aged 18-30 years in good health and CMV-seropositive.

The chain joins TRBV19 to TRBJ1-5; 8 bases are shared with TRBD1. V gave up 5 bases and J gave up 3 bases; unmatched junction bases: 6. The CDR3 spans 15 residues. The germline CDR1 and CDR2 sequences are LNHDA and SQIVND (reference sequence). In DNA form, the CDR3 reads TGTGCCAGTAGTCCAGGGGGCCGAAACAATCAGCCCCAGCATTTT. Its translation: CASSPGGRNNQPQHF.

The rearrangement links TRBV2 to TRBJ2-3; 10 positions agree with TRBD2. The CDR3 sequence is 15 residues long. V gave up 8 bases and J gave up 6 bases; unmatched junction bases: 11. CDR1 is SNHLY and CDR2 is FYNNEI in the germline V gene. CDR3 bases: TGTGCCAGCGGTCGGGTTAGCGGGAGGTGGGATACGCAGTATTTT. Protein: CASGRVSGRWDTQYF.

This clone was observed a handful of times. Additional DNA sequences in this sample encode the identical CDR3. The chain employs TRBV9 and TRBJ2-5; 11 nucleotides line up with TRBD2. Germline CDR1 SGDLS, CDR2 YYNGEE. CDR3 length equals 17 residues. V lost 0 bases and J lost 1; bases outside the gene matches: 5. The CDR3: CASSVGGTSGSQETQYF. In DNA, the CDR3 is TGTGCCAGCAGCGTAGGAGGGACTAGCGGATCCCAAGAGACCCAGTACTTC.